What follows are 31 T cell receptor beta chains derived from one specimen sequenced in a study of cytomegalovirus exposure and HLA in healthy donors. Both 60 Vbeta primers and 13 Jbeta primers went into the PCR. TCRdb keeps only in-frame clones here, not all; method: immunoSEQ multiplex PCR. The sample carries about 200,000 clones, approximately 80% recorded once. The material sequenced was PBMCs. These receptors originate from a man aged 25 to 45 in good health and CMV-seronegative.

The CDR3 bases are TGTGCCAGCAGCGTAGGCCCCAGATCCTACGAGCAGTACTTC. Its protein product is CASSVGPRSYEQYF. J is TRBJ2-7 and V is TRBV9; the D is unclear. The V end lost 0 bases, the J end lost 1 base, and 8 bases lay between the germline ends. This CDR3 spans 14 amino acids. Looked up from germline, CDR1 is SGDLS and CDR2 is YYNGEE.

This chain links TRBV28 with TRBJ2-3, with TRBD2 matching over 11 bases. CDR3 length: 15 residues. V dropped 7 bases and J dropped 5; count of bases not matched to a gene: 8. Germline V gene data show CDR1 as MDHEN and CDR2 as SYDVKM. CDR3 sequence (DNA): TGTGCCAGCACCCTGACTAGCGGGGATGGAGATACGCAGTATTTT. The encoded protein is CASTLTSGDGDTQYF.

The chain carries TRBV19 and TRBJ2-5; 7 bases are a match to TRBD1. Trimming cost V 1 base and J 1 base; bases outside gene matches: 6. Germline V gives CDR1 LNHDA, CDR2 SQIVND (reference sequence). The CDR3 consists of 16 residues. CDR3 loop: CASSIGGAGGQETQYF. The CDR3 nucleotides are TGTGCCAGTAGTATAGGTGGGGCAGGGGGCCAAGAGACCCAGTACTTC. Using reference TRBV19 and TRBJ2-5 for the parts outside the CDR3, the full variable domain is DGGITQSPKYLFRKEGQNVTLSCEQNLNHDAMYWYRQDPGQGLRLIYYSQIVNDFQKGDIAEGYSVSREKKESFPLTVTSAQKNPTAFYLCASSIGGAGGQETQYFGPGTRLLVL.

This clone was picked up a small number of times. The gene calls are TRBV27 and TRBJ2-1, with unresolved D. The CDR3 has 13 amino acids. Trimming took 6 bases from V and 7 from J, leaving 13 bases between them. CDR1 MNHEY and CDR2 SMNVEV come from the germline V gene (reference sequence). CDR3 in amino acids: CASSIHGQNEQFF. Written as DNA, the CDR3 is TGTGCCAGCAGCATCCATGGTCAGAATGAGCAGTTCTTC.

This chain uses TRBV7-9 with TRBJ1-4, with 9 bases identical to TRBD1. CDR1 is SEHNR and CDR2 is FQNEAQ in the germline V gene (reference sequence). V trimming: 5 bases; J trimming: 2 bases; junction bases outside the gene matches: 9. CDR3 length: 17 amino acids. CDR3 nucleotides: TGTGCCAGCAGCGGACCGGGACAGGGTTCCACTAATGAAAAACTGTTTTTT. The encoded protein is CASSGPGQGSTNEKLFF. The variable domain in full, completed from reference TRBV7-9 and TRBJ1-4, reads DTGVSQNPRHKITKRGQNVTFRCDPISEHNRLYWYRQTLGQGPEFLTYFQNEAQLEKSRLLSDRFSAERPKGSFSTLEIQRTEQGDSAMYLCASSGPGQGSTNEKLFFGSGTQLSVL.

The rearrangement links TRBV5-6 to TRBJ2-3; TRBD2 agrees at 15 bases. This CDR3 has 19 amino acids. After removal of 4 bases from V and 3 bases from J, the junction contained 12 bases not matched to a gene. Germline V gene sequence: CDR1 SGHDT, CDR2 YYEEEE. The CDR3 is CASSLFGLAGGQRTDTQYF. Here the CDR3 DNA reads TGTGCCAGCAGCCTCTTTGGACTAGCGGGGGGGCAGCGGACAGATACGCAGTATTTT.

Concerning this clone itself: An end of the junction does not agree with germline; a read error may underlie this. The identical CDR3 is also encoded by other nucleotide sequences in the sample. The chain uses TRBV27 and TRBJ1-6, with 9 bases identical to TRBD1. CDR1 is MNHEY and CDR2 is SMNVEV in the germline V gene (reference sequence). The CDR3 runs 16 residues. CDR3 in DNA: TGTGCCAGCAGTCCCGGGACAGGGAACCCTAATTCGCCCCTCCACTTT. The encoded protein is CASSPGTGNPNSPLHF.

Of note for this clone: The junction shows a germline mismatch at one end, possibly a read error. The rearrangement links TRBV7-2 to TRBJ2-6, with D perhaps TRBD1 (5 bases). Germline CDR1 and CDR2: SGHTA and FQGNSA. The CDR3 totals 17 residues. CDR3 region: CASSLDSSLSGASVLTF. CDR3 DNA: TGTGCCAGCAGCTTAGACAGTTCCCTCTCTGGGGCCAGCGTCCTGACTTTC.

This chain uses TRBV9 with TRBJ2-5; 7 bases align to TRBD1. Germline V gene sequence: CDR1 SGDLS, CDR2 YYNGEE. V lost 1 base, J lost 5 bases, and 11 bases stayed unmatched. The CDR3 is 16 amino acids. The CDR3 sequence is CASSVSGTDSSETQYF. The CDR3 bases are TGTGCCAGCAGCGTATCCGGGACAGATTCCTCTGAGACCCAGTACTTC.

Worth noting for this clone: One end of the junction fails to match germline, which may point to a read error. The V call is TRBV20-1, the J call TRBJ2-7; tentatively, D is TRBD1 (5 bases). Germline lookup yields CDR1 DFQATT and CDR2 SNEGSKA (reference sequence). This CDR3 has 11 residues. CDR3 amino acids: CSARQSERFGF. CDR3 sequence (DNA): TGCAGTGCCCGACAGAGCGAGAGATTCGGCTTC.

The CDR3 DNA sequence: TGTGCCATCAGTGAGTTTACATCCGACGAGCAGTACTTC. Amino acids: CAISEFTSDEQYF. This chain uses TRBV10-3 with TRBJ2-7; no clear D. Trimming removed 1 base from V and 5 bases from J, with 9 bases in between. Germline CDR1 is ENHRY and CDR2 is SYGVKD. CDR3 length equals 13 residues.

The V gene is TRBV19, the J gene TRBJ2-7, with 8 bases matching TRBD1. Germline CDR1 is LNHDA and CDR2 is SQIVND (reference sequence). After removal of 4 bases from V and 3 bases from J, the junction contained 8 bases not matched to a gene. This CDR3 is built from 15 residues. CDR3 DNA: TGTGCCAGTAGTACCGGGACAGGCTTGATCTACGAGCAGTACTTC. It encodes CASSTGTGLIYEQYF.

The genes are TRBV5-8 and TRBJ1-2; maybe TRBD1 (5 bases). Trimming shortened V by 0 bases and J by 2 bases, and 17 bases separated the two germline ends. The germline V gene has CDR1 SGHTS and CDR2 YDEGEE. The CDR3 is made up of 17 amino acids. The CDR3 loop is CASSLVGRGAANYGYTF. The CDR3 region has the DNA TGTGCCAGCAGCTTGGTGGGTAGGGGCGCCGCGAACTATGGCTACACCTTC.

The chain links TRBV27 to TRBJ2-3, with no clear D. Per the germline V gene, CDR1 is MNHEY and CDR2 is SMNVEV (reference sequence). This CDR3 spans 13 amino acids. The V gene lost 6 bases and the J gene lost 4 bases, with 11 bases spanning the gap. In DNA, the CDR3 is TGTGCCAGCAGCCCCCAGATTTCAGATACGCAGTATTTT. Its translation is CASSPQISDTQYF.

This clone was counted between two and nine times. In DNA form, the CDR3 reads TGTGCCAGCAGCTCCCAGCGGGGCGGATTTTACGAGCAGTACTTC. It translates to CASSSQRGGFYEQYF. V and J are TRBV11-2 and TRBJ2-7; 7 bases fit TRBD2. J lost 4 bases, V lost 4 bases, and 10 bases had no gene match. Looked up from germline, CDR1 is SGHAT and CDR2 is FQNNGV. The CDR3 runs 15 residues.

The rearrangement joins TRBV5-1 to TRBJ2-3, with a possible D match to TRBD2 (7 bases). Trimming pared 4 bases from V and 6 bases from J, leaving 15 bases between. This CDR3 is built from 14 residues. Germline V gives CDR1 SGHRS, CDR2 YFSETQ. The CDR3 DNA is TGCGCCAGCAGCGATCCCCGGGGGGCGGATACGCAGTATTTT. Its protein is CASSDPRGADTQYF. The whole variable domain, filled in from reference TRBV5-1 and TRBJ2-3, reads KAGVTQTPRYLIKTRGQQVTLSCSPISGHRSVSWYQQTPGQGLQFLFEYFSETQRNKGNFPGRFSGRQFSNSRSEMNVSTLELGDSALYLCASSDPRGADTQYFGPGTRLTVL.

The chain combines TRBV4-2 with TRBJ1-6, with D possibly TRBD1 on 6 matching bases. V lost 0 bases to trimming and J lost 10 bases, with 16 bases between them. The germline V gene has CDR1 LGHNA and CDR2 YNFKEQ. The CDR3 is 16 amino acids. This CDR3 reads CASSQDLWGTRSPLHF. The DNA for the CDR3 is TGTGCCAGCAGCCAAGATCTTTGGGGGACAAGGTCACCCCTCCACTTT.

The chain recombines TRBV18 with TRBJ2-2, with no clear D. CDR3 length: 16 amino acids. Germline assignment: CDR1 KGHSH and CDR2 LQKENI. Trimming removed 3 bases at V and 2 bases at J, with 13 bases between. CDR3 region: CASSPVIRGNTGELFF. The CDR3 DNA follows: TGTGCCAGCTCACCGGTAATCCGAGGAAACACCGGGGAGCTGTTTTTT. Together with reference TRBV18 and TRBJ2-2, the CDR3 gives the full variable domain: NAGVMQNPRHLVRRRGQEARLRCSPMKGHSHVYWYRQLPEEGLKFMVYLQKENIIDESGMPKERFSAEFPKEGPSILRIQQVVRGDSAAYFCASSPVIRGNTGELFFGEGSRLTVL.

This chain uses TRBV27 with TRBJ2-7; 11 nucleotides line up with TRBD2. Germline CDR1 is MNHEY and CDR2 is SMNVEV (reference sequence). The V and J ends lost 3 bases and 2 bases, in that order; junction bases with no gene match: 0. This CDR3 has 14 amino acids. CDR3: CASSFSGGAYEQYF. Written as DNA, the CDR3 is TGTGCCAGCAGTTTTAGCGGGGGGGCCTACGAGCAGTACTTC.

This clone was counted between two and nine times. The chain has TRBV9 and TRBJ1-2, with D maybe TRBD1 (6 bases). Trimming took 5 bases from V and 4 from J, leaving 15 bases between them. The CDR3 consists of 14 residues. Germline CDR1 reads SGDLS; CDR2 reads YYNGEE. The CDR3 here is CASRDSPAGYGYTF. The CDR3 DNA reads TGTGCCAGCAGGGACAGCCCTGCTGGCTATGGCTACACCTTC.

This chain uses TRBV2 with TRBJ2-5; D may be TRBD1 (6 bases). Germline CDR1 and CDR2: SNHLY and FYNNEI. This CDR3 is built from 14 residues. The V end was cut by 2 bases, the J end by 3 bases, with 10 bases between. The CDR3: CASSERQGKETQYF. The CDR3, as DNA: TGTGCCAGCAGTGAACGGCAGGGGAAAGAGACCCAGTACTTC.

Points on this clone: Other DNA variants within this sample encode the same CDR3. J is TRBJ2-3 and V is TRBV9; D perhaps matches TRBD1 (7 bases). In germline, CDR1 is SGDLS, CDR2 YYNGEE. The CDR3 consists of 12 residues. Trimming cost V 4 bases and J 8 bases, with 11 bases left between them. CDR3 DNA: TGTGCCAGCAGCTCCCAGGGGGGTACGCAGTATTTT. Its protein product is CASSSQGGTQYF.

The chain combines TRBV10-3 with TRBJ2-5; 9 bases line up with TRBD2. The CDR3 is 16 residues long. With V trimmed by 0 bases and J by 4 bases, 6 bases remained unmatched. Germline lookup yields CDR1 ENHRY and CDR2 SYGVKD. Written as DNA, the CDR3 is TGTGCCATCAGTGAGTCGGCTAGCGGGGAGGGAGAGACCCAGTACTTC. Translated, it gives CAISESASGEGETQYF.

V usage is TRBV18 and J usage is TRBJ2-1; TRBD1 is a possible D gene (5 bases). Germline loops: CDR1 KGHSH, CDR2 LQKENI. Trimming took 3 bases from V and 4 from J, leaving 10 bases between them. The CDR3 contains 14 residues. The CDR3 coding sequence is TGTGCCAGCTCACCCCCAGGGTCTTACAATGAGCAGTTCTTC. As protein: CASSPPGSYNEQFF.

This clone was detected only a few times. This rearrangement joins TRBV5-8 to TRBJ2-5; D is ambiguous. V was cut by 2 bases and J by 1 base, with 15 bases left in between. The germline CDR1 and CDR2 sequences are SGHTS and YDEGEE. The CDR3 is made up of 16 amino acids. The DNA for the CDR3 is TGTGCCAGCAGCTTCGGAACTTCTTCAGGCCAAGAGACCCAGTACTTC. Protein sequence: CASSFGTSSGQETQYF.

This rearrangement joins TRBV7-3 to TRBJ2-2; 9 bases align to TRBD1. The CDR3 covers 15 residues. Germline CDR1 reads SGHTA; CDR2 reads FQGTGA. Losses at the gene ends were 5 bases for V and 3 bases for J; bases not matched to a gene: 4. CDR3 sequence: CASSARTGDTGELFF. CDR3 bases: TGTGCCAGCAGCGCACGGACAGGGGACACCGGGGAGCTGTTTTTT.

The V gene is TRBV21-1, the J gene TRBJ2-5; the table's D call of TRBD2 was not tested on the DNA. TRBV21-1 counts as a pseudogene. This CDR3 region has 18 residues. DNA of the CDR3: TGTGCCAGCAGCAAAGAATCCGGGACTAGCGGGGGGTCAGAGACCCAGTACTTC. As protein: CASSKESGTSGGSETQYF.

The genes are TRBV4-3 and TRBJ1-2, with 7 bases identical to TRBD1. The V gene's germline CDR1 is LGHNA and CDR2 YSLEER. The CDR3 has 15 residues. With V trimmed by 5 bases and J by 1 base, 7 bases remained unmatched. The CDR3 nucleotides read TGCGCCAGCAGCGCTAGTCCAGGGGGTAACTATGGCTACACCTTC. Protein: CASSASPGGNYGYTF.

The rearrangement links TRBV7-2 to TRBJ1-1, with D maybe TRBD1 (6 bases). Germline V gene sequence: CDR1 SGHTA, CDR2 FQGNSA. Trimming cost V 2 bases and J 11 bases, with 18 bases left between them. This CDR3 spans 14 amino acids. As DNA, the CDR3 is TGTGCCAGCAGCTTAAAAGGGGGGGCAGGGAGGGCTTTCTTT. Protein product: CASSLKGGAGRAFF.

The rearrangement uses TRBV28 and TRBJ2-3; 8 nucleotides match TRBD1. CDR3 length: 18 amino acids. Germline V gene lookup returns CDR1 MDHEN and CDR2 SYDVKM. V was clipped by 4 bases and J by 0 bases; unmatched bases: 12. This chain's CDR3 is CASSSPYPQGGSTDTQYF. DNA for the CDR3: TGTGCCAGCAGTTCGCCATACCCACAGGGGGGCAGCACAGATACGCAGTATTTT.

This rearrangement joins TRBV13 to TRBJ2-2; weak D call: TRBD1 (6 bases). CDR3 length: 14 residues. Germline assignment: CDR1 PRHDT and CDR2 FYEKMQ (reference sequence). The V gene lost 5 bases and the J gene lost 4 bases, with 11 bases spanning the gap. The CDR3 nucleotides read TGTGCCAGCAGCGGTACAGGGTCCACCGGGGAGCTGTTTTTT. Amino acid sequence: CASSGTGSTGELFF. Full variable domain (remainder filled in from reference TRBV13 and TRBJ2-2): AAGVIQSPRHLIKEKRETATLKCYPIPRHDTVYWYQQGPGQDPQFLISFYEKMQSDKGSIPDRFSAQQFSDYHSELNMSSLELGDSALYFCASSGTGSTGELFFGEGSRLTVL.